The entry below describes one T cell receptor (beta chain). Its antigen is not known. CDR3 length: 16 residues. The germline V gene has CDR1 ENHRY and CDR2 SYGVKD. V gave up 10 bases and J gave up 4 bases, with 25 bases separating them. The sample originates from a study of T cell repertoires in cytomegalovirus infection. Study as a whole: Shared public TCR beta signatures pointed to both CMV infection and a matching HLA type.

General observations from the study: Carriage of CMV together with the relevant HLA was identifiable through cumulative public TCR beta family frequency. There were HLA-C-restricted CMV-specific TCR beta clonotypes dominating the ex vivo response.

TCRdb used MiXCR to reprocess the reads, holding one entry per CDR3 protein. The sample lists about 320,000 distinct CDR3 sequences; more than 8% were seen once. Sequencing used PBMCs. This receptor was obtained from a human donor in good health (CMV status not recorded). Some clones in this sample may be carry-over from other donors' samples. The chain has TRBV10-3 and TRBJ1-2; no clear D. CDR3 sequence reads: CATKAGSTPAGYGYTF. The CDR3 nucleotides read TGTGCCACCAAGGCCGGATCGACCCCGGCCGGCTATGGCTACACCTTC.